The 15 T cell receptor beta chains given below trace back to one sample, sequenced in a study of CD8+ T cells in alopecia areata. RNA, once extracted, was reverse transcribed into cDNA for use as the sequencing template. Sequencing used immunoSEQ multiplex PCR; TCRdb keeps in-frame clones, though not all of them. The sample carries about 200,000 clones, 45% to 70% recorded once. The sequenced material came from CD8+ T cells sorted from blood. The receptors stem from a human donor in good health.

This clone was found a few times. CDR3 amino acids: CASSLRNEETQYF. CDR3 nucleotides: TGTGCCAGCAGCTTGAGGAATGAGGAGACCCAGTACTTC. The rearrangement uses TRBV5-5 and TRBJ2-5; unclear D gene. Trimming removed 1 base at V and 5 bases at J, with 9 bases between. CDR3 length: 13 residues. Germline loops: CDR1 SGHKS, CDR2 YYEKEE (reference sequence).

The chain couples TRBV6-5 to TRBJ1-5; TRBD1 aligns across 7 bases. The CDR3 loop spans 15 amino acids. J was trimmed by 4 bases and V by 6 bases; bases with no gene match: 9. Germline loops: CDR1 MNHEY, CDR2 SVGAGI. CDR3 in DNA: TGTGCCAGCAGCGCCAGGGGGGAAGGTAATCAGCCCCAGCATTTT. Translating it yields CASSARGEGNQPQHF.

The V gene is TRBV7-9, the J gene TRBJ2-7, with unresolved D. Germline V lookup: CDR1 SEHNR, CDR2 FQNEAQ (reference sequence). The CDR3 consists of 12 residues. V was trimmed by 1 base and J by 4 bases, leaving 5 bases between them. CDR3 protein: CASSLGRYEQYF. CDR3 DNA: TGTGCCAGCAGCTTAGGACGTTACGAGCAGTACTTC. Full variable domain (missing parts from reference TRBV7-9 and TRBJ2-7): DTGVSQNPRHKITKRGQNVTFRCDPISEHNRLYWYRQTLGQGPEFLTYFQNEAQLEKSRLLSDRFSAERPKGSFSTLEIQRTEQGDSAMYLCASSLGRYEQYFGPGTRLTVT.

V usage is TRBV9 and J usage is TRBJ1-5, with 8 nucleotides matching TRBD1. There are 12 residues in the CDR3. The germline V gene encodes CDR1 SGDLS and CDR2 YYNGEE. After removal of 5 bases from V and 5 bases from J, the junction contained 0 bases not matched to a gene. The CDR3 DNA reads as TGTGCCAGCAGACAGGGGGATCAGCCCCAGCATTTT. The encoded protein is CASRQGDQPQHF. Using reference TRBV9 and TRBJ1-5 for the parts outside the CDR3, the full variable domain is DSGVTQTPKHLITATGQRVTLRCSPRSGDLSVYWYQQSLDQGLQFLIQYYNGEERAKGNILERFSAQQFPDLHSELNLSSLELGDSALYFCASRQGDQPQHFGDGTRLSIL.

This chain uses TRBV9 with TRBJ2-3, with D possibly matching TRBD1 (6 bases). V lost 0 bases, J lost 2 bases, and 10 bases lay in between. Germline loops: CDR1 SGDLS, CDR2 YYNGEE. The CDR3 consists of 15 residues. The CDR3 here is CASSVGTANTDTQYF. CDR3 nucleotides: TGTGCCAGCAGCGTAGGGACAGCCAACACAGATACGCAGTATTTT.

There are a few counts of this clone. The rearrangement joins TRBV5-1 to TRBJ1-2; 7 bases map to TRBD1. CDR1 is SGHRS and CDR2 is YFSETQ in the germline V gene. The CDR3 contains 14 residues. V was pared by 4 bases and J by 3 bases, with 6 bases of the junction left unmatched. CDR3 region: CASSQDRVDYGYTF. The CDR3 coding sequence is TGCGCCAGCAGCCAAGACAGGGTGGACTATGGCTACACCTTC.

This clone was seen more than once but under ten times. The gene calls are TRBV9 and TRBJ2-7; a weak D match, TRBD1 (6 bases). There are 12 residues in the CDR3. V was cut by 5 bases and J by 3 bases, with 9 bases left in between. Germline V gene data show CDR1 as SGDLS and CDR2 as YYNGEE. CDR3 residues: CASRGQRYEQYF. In DNA, the CDR3 is TGTGCCAGCAGAGGACAGCGCTACGAGCAGTACTTC.

The chain carries TRBV10-3 and TRBJ2-5; unclear D gene. Germline CDR1 reads ENHRY; CDR2 reads SYGVKD. Deletions cut 2 bases from V and 2 bases from J, with 9 bases between. The CDR3 runs 14 residues. The CDR3 DNA follows: TGTGCCATCAGTGAGAGAGTACAACAAGAGACCCAGTACTTC. This codes for CAISERVQQETQYF.

The chain uses TRBV6-1 and TRBJ2-1; 8 nucleotides agree with TRBD2. J was trimmed by 0 bases and V by 2 bases; bases with no gene match: 3. The CDR3 runs 16 residues. CDR1 and CDR2 from the germline V gene are MNHNS and SASEGT. CDR3 amino acids: CASSEFGGVSYNEQFF. The CDR3, as DNA: TGTGCCAGCAGTGAATTCGGGGGGGTCTCCTACAATGAGCAGTTCTTC.

There are a few counts of this clone. The chain is built from TRBV9 and TRBJ1-1; 10 bases agree with TRBD1. CDR1 and CDR2 from the germline V gene are SGDLS and YYNGEE. CDR3 length: 14 amino acids. Trimming at V came to 3 bases and at J to 4 bases, leaving 3 bases not matched to a gene. The CDR3 bases are TGTGCCAGCAGCGCGACAGGGGGCATCACTGAAGCTTTCTTT. It codes for CASSATGGITEAFF.

This clone appeared a few times. V is TRBV5-4 and J is TRBJ2-7; the D is unclear. V lost 0 bases and J 0 bases, leaving 10 bases between the germline ends. The CDR3 spans 15 residues. CDR1 SGHNT and CDR2 YYREEE come from the germline V gene (reference sequence). The CDR3 DNA follows: TGTGCCAGCAGCTTGGAGGGCGTAAGCTCCTACGAGCAGTACTTC. This translates into CASSLEGVSSYEQYF.

This clone was picked up a small number of times. The V gene is TRBV5-6, the J gene TRBJ2-5; 8 nucleotides line up with TRBD2. Germline values: CDR1 SGHDT, CDR2 YYEEEE. The length of the CDR3 is 13 residues. The J segment lost 5 bases and the V segment lost 4 bases, leaving 4 bases of the junction unmatched. CDR3 protein: CASSRTSTETQYF. The CDR3 nucleotides are TGTGCCAGCAGCCGGACTAGCACTGAGACCCAGTACTTC.

The chain carries TRBV29-1 and TRBJ1-1, with D maybe TRBD1 (6 bases). This CDR3 has 12 residues. V was clipped by 7 bases and J by 3 bases, with 12 bases between them. The germline V gene has CDR1 SQVTM and CDR2 ANQGSEA. The CDR3 sequence: CSAGGYDTEAFF. Here the CDR3 DNA reads TGCAGCGCGGGGGGCTACGACACTGAAGCTTTCTTT.

V and J are TRBV5-6 and TRBJ2-2, with 8 bases matching TRBD2. Germline-derived CDR1 and CDR2 are SGHDT and YYEEEE. V lost 3 bases and J lost 3; bases outside the gene matches: 1. The CDR3 has 14 amino acids. CDR3 in amino acids: CASSSGGYTGELFF. The CDR3 DNA sequence: TGTGCCAGCAGCTCGGGGGGGTACACCGGGGAGCTGTTTTTT.

V gene TRBV27 combines with J gene TRBJ2-3; D is ambiguous. The CDR3 loop spans 13 amino acids. V was shortened by 5 bases and J by 5 bases, with 11 bases between the two germline ends. Germline V gene sequence: CDR1 MNHEY, CDR2 SMNVEV (reference sequence). CDR3 sequence reads: CASSPPRQDTQYF. The CDR3, as DNA: TGTGCCAGCAGTCCCCCACGTCAAGATACGCAGTATTTT.